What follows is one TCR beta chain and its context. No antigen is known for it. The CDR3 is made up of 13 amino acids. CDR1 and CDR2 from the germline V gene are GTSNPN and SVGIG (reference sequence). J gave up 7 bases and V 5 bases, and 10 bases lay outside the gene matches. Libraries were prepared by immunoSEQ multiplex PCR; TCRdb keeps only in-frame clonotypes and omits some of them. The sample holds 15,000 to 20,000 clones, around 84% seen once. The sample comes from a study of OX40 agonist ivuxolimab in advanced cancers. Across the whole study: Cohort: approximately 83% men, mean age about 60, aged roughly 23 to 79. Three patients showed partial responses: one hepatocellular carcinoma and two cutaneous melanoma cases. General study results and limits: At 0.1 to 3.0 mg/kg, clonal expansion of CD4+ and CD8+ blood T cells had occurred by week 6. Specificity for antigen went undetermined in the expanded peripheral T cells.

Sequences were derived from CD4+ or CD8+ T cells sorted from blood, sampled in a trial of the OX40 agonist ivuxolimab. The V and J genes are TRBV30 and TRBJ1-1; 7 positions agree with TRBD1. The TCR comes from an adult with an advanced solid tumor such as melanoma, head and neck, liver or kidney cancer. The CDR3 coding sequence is TGTGCCTGGTGGAGGGGGCGGACTATTGAAGCTTTCTTT. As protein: CAWWRGRTIEAFF.